This T cell receptor (beta chain) was sequenced during a study of blood T cell repertoires in COVID-19 (dated by TCRdb to 2019 to 2021). Regarding the research as a whole: The collaborator samples originated in the United States, Italy and Spain and spanned the acute and convalescent phases of COVID-19. The material from the prospective study consisted of cDNA or gDNA derived from T cells, B-cell-depleted T cells, or PBMCs. Subjects who had been exposed to COVID-19, were actively infected with it, or had recovered from it provided the deeply sampled blood TCRbeta repertoires that made up the dataset. The repertoires were released in a freely available public database meant as a resource for research on the immune response to SARS-CoV-2. Samples came from the ongoing ImmuneRACE study (first 160 participants) plus 1,254 subjects from 6 global collaborators. A de-identified subject ID, COVID-19 status, age in years and sex were almost always included in the sample metadata. HLA class I and class II types, where available, came from metadata supplied by the sample provider rather than from assay-based typing. The paper as a whole reports these results and caveats: The amount of clinical and demographic metadata varied by source and participant and was provided uncurated.

The immunoSEQ Assay, a bias-controlled multiplex PCR, was used to amplify TCRbeta CDR3 regions from genomic DNA. As for the authors' bioinformatics: Within the assay, amplification of reference gene primers was used to estimate how many nucleated cells each sample contained. Sequence reads were collapsed and filtered to measure the absolute abundance of every unique TCRbeta CDR3 rearrangement. For each sample, productive Simpson clonality was calculated by taking the square root of Simpson's diversity index across productive rearrangements. TCRdb provides this immuneACCESS table in a form limited to in-frame rearrangements. Some clones are lacking; in checked studies, under half of them reflect an unresolved V gene, and why the rest are absent is not known. That table is the source of V, J and clone size, and D and trimming were worked out from the DNA. The sample table records 90,000 to 150,000 clones; around 82% of these occur just once. The top ten constitute 12% of the sample.

A remark on this clone: Its antigen specificity is not known. The record has no base qualities; no much larger clone is one base away.

Whole blood was collected in K2EDTA tubes by collaborating institutions according to the institutions' own protocols. For TCRbeta analysis, collaborators shipped samples in one of three forms: frozen whole blood, isolated PBMCs, or DNA extracted from either of those sample types. The CDR3 runs 18 amino acids, cysteine and phenylalanine included. The read is trimmed to its CDR3 DNA, 54 bases read in frame from base 1. Looking up the germline V gene (reference sequence) yields CDR1 LNHDA and CDR2 SQIVND. Deletion took 3 bases off V and 5 bases off J, with a span of 20 bases between the germline ends. The receptor was isolated from a human donor in a cohort sampled during active COVID-19. The V and J genes are TRBV19 and TRBJ2-6; a tentative D match to TRBD1 spans 6 bases. Sequencing input: peripheral blood. The DNA sequence reads TGTGCCAGTAGTATCGCCACTACAGGGTCGCTCTGGGCCAACGTCCTGACTTTC. It codes for CASSIATTGSLWANVLTF.